This T cell receptor beta chain comes out of a study of blood T cell repertoires in COVID-19. Study-wide context: Both acute and convalescent COVID-19 samples were obtained from the United States, Italy and Spain.

This CDR3 spans 14 amino acids. V was pared by 2 bases and J by 3 bases, with 3 bases of the junction left unmatched. CDR1 and CDR2 from the germline V gene are SNHLY and FYNNEI. Data came from immunoSEQ multiplex PCR; TCRdb stores just in-frame clones and leaves some out. The table lists about 330,000 clones, 65% to 90% of them singletons, with roughly a tenth in the top ten. This clone was seen a few times. The chain couples TRBV2 to TRBJ1-2; 7 bases fit TRBD1. Sample: PBMCs or T cells enriched from blood (not recorded which). This clonotype originated in a woman younger than 35 who had recovered from COVID-19. The DNA for the CDR3 is TGTGCCAGCAGTGAAAGGGGGCTTGACTATGGCTACACCTTC. Residues: CASSERGLDYGYTF.